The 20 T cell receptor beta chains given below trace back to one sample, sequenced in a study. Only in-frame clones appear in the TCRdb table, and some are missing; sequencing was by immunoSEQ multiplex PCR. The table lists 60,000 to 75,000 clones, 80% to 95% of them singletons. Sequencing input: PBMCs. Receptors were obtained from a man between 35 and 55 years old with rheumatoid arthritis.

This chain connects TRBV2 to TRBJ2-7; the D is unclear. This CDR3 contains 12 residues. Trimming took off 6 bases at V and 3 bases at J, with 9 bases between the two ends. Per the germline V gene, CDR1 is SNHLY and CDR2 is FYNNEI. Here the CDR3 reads CASRVRLYEQYF. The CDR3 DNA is TGTGCCAGCAGAGTTAGACTCTACGAGCAGTACTTC.

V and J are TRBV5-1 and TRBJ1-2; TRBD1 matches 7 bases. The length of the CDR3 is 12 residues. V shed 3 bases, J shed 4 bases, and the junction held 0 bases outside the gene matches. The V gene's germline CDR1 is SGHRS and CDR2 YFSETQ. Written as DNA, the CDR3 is TGCGCCAGCAGCTCAGGGGGCTATGGCTACACCTTC. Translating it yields CASSSGGYGYTF.

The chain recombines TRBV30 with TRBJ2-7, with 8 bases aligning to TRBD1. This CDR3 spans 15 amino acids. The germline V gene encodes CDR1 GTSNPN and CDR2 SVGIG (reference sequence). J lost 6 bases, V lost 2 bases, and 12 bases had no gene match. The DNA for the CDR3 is TGTGCCTGGAGTACCCCTCCCAGGGGGCGAGCCGAGCAGTACTTC. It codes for CAWSTPPRGRAEQYF.

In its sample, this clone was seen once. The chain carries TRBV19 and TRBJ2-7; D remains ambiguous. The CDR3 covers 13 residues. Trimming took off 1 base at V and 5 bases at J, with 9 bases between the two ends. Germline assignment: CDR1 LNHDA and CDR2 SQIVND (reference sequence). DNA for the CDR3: TGTGCCAGTAGTATAGGGGCTAGAAACGAGCAGTACTTC. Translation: CASSIGARNEQYF. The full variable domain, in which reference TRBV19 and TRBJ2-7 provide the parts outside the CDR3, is DGGITQSPKYLFRKEGQNVTLSCEQNLNHDAMYWYRQDPGQGLRLIYYSQIVNDFQKGDIAEGYSVSREKKESFPLTVTSAQKNPTAFYLCASSIGARNEQYFGPGTRLTVT.

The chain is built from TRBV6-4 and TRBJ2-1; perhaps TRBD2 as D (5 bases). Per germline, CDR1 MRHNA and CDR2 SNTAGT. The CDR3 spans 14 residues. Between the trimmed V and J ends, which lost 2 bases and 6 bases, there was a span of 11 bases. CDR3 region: CASSDRVGGNEQFF. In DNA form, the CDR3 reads TGTGCCAGCAGTGACAGGGTCGGAGGCAATGAGCAGTTCTTC.

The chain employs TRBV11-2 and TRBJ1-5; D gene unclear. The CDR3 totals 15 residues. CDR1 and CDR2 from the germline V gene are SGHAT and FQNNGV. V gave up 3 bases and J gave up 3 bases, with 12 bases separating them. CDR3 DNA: TGTGCCAGCAGCTTTAACTTGGGGTCCAATCAGCCCCAGCATTTT. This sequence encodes CASSFNLGSNQPQHF.

In DNA form, the CDR3 reads TGCGCCAGCAGCCCGGACAGGGCCTACGAGCAGTACTTC. This encodes CASSPDRAYEQYF. J is TRBJ2-7 and V is TRBV5-1, with 8 bases lining up with TRBD1. Per the germline V gene, CDR1 is SGHRS and CDR2 is YFSETQ. V was pared by 4 bases and J by 2 bases, with 2 bases of the junction left unmatched. CDR3 length: 13 residues.

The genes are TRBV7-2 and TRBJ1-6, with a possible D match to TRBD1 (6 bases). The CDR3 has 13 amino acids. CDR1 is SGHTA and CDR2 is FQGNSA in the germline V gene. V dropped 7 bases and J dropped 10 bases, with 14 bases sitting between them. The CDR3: CASTPQGQSPLHF. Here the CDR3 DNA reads TGTGCCAGCACCCCACAGGGTCAATCACCCCTCCACTTT.

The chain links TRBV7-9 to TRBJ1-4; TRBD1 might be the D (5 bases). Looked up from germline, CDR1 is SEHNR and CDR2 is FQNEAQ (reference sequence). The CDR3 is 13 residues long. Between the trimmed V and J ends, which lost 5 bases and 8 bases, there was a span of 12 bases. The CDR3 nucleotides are TGTGCCAGCAGCGTCGGTAGGGGAGAAAAACTGTTTTTT. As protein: CASSVGRGEKLFF.

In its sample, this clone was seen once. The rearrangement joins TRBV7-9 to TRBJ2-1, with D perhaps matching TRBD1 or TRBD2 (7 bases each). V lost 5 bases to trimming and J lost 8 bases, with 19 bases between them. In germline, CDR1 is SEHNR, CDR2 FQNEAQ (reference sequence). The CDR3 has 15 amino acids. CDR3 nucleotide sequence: TGTGCCAGCAGCGTGGGAGGGGGCGGCGGGTATGAGCAGTTCTTC. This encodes CASSVGGGGGYEQFF.

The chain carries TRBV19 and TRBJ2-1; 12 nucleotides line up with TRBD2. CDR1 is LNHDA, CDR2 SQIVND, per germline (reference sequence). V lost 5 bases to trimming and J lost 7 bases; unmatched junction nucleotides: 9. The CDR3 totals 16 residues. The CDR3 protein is CASSQWTSGIRNEQFF. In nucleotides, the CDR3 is TGTGCCAGTAGTCAATGGACTAGCGGGATTCGGAATGAGCAGTTCTTC.

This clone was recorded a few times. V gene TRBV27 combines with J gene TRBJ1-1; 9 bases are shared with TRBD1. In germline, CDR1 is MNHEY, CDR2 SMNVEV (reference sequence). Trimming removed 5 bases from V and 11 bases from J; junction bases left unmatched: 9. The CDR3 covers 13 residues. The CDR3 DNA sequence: TGTGCCAGCAGTCTACAGGGGGCGCGGGTGGCTTTCTTT. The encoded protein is CASSLQGARVAFF.

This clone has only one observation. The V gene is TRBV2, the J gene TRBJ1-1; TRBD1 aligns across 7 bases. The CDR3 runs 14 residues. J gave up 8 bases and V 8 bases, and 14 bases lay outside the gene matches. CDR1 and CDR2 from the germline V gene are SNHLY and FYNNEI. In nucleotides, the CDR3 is TGTGCCAGCGCACGGACAGGTCGAAATCGGGAAGCTTTCTTT. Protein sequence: CASARTGRNREAFF.

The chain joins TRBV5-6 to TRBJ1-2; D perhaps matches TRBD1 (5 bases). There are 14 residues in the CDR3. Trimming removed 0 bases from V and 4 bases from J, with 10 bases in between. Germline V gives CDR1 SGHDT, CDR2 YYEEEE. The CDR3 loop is CASSLGQGSYGYTF. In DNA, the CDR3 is TGTGCCAGCAGCTTGGGTCAGGGAAGCTATGGCTACACCTTC.

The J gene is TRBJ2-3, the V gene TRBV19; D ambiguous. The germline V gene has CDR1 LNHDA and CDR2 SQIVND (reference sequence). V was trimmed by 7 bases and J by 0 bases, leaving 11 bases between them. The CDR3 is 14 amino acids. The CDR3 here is CASTSTASTDTQYF. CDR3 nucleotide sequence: TGTGCCAGTACCTCGACTGCTAGCACAGATACGCAGTATTTT.

CDR3 amino acids: CASSSTRLAGGTEQFF. Written as DNA, the CDR3 is TGTGCCAGCAGCTCGACCCGACTAGCGGGGGGGACGGAGCAGTTCTTC. The chain joins TRBV5-5 to TRBJ2-1; 14 nucleotides match TRBD2. V shed 3 bases, J shed 10 bases, and the junction held 9 bases outside the gene matches. The CDR3 has 16 amino acids. Germline assignment: CDR1 SGHKS and CDR2 YYEKEE (reference sequence).

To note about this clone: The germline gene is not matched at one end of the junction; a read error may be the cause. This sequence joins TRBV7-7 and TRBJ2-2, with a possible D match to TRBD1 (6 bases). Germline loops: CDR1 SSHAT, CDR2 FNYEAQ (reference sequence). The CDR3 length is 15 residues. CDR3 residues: CASSSRGFGTGELFF. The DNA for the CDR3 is TGTGCTAGCAGCTCCAGGGGTTTCGGCACCGGGGAGCTGTTTTTT.

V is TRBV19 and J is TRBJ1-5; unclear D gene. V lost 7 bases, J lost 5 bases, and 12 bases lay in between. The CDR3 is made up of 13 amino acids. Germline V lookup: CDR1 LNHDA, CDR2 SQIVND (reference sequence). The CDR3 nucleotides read TGTGCCAGTACGACAACCGGTTATCAGCCCCAGCATTTT. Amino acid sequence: CASTTTGYQPQHF. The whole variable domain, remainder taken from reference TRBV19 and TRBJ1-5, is DGGITQSPKYLFRKEGQNVTLSCEQNLNHDAMYWYRQDPGQGLRLIYYSQIVNDFQKGDIAEGYSVSREKKESFPLTVTSAQKNPTAFYLCASTTTGYQPQHFGDGTRLSIL.

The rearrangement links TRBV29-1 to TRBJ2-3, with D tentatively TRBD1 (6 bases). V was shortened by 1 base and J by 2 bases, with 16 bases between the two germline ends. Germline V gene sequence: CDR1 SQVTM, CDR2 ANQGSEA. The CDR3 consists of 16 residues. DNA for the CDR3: TGCAGCGTTGAAGCTCCCCAGGGGCTGGACACAGATACGCAGTATTTT. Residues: CSVEAPQGLDTDTQYF.

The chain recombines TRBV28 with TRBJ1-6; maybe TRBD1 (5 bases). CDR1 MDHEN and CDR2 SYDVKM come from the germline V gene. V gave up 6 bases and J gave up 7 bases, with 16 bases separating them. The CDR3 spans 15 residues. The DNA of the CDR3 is TGTGCCAGCAGCCTCGCTGGGGCGCGGAATTCACCCCTCCACTTT. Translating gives CASSLAGARNSPLHF.